The rows below give T cell receptor beta chains drawn from one sample of a study of blood T cell repertoires in COVID-19. Profiling relied on immunoSEQ multiplex PCR, and the TCRdb table lists in-frame clones only, not all of them. The sample includes fewer than 250,000 clones, around four fifths of them seen just once. Sequencing was performed on peripheral blood. The receptors shown here come from a man between 60 and 70 years old with COVID-19, enrolled during active disease. CDR3s include the opening cysteine and the closing phenylalanine or tryptophan. A D gene is named only where the DNA matches it firmly. Clone size appears in some rows only: once, few, many, or a class for an expanded clone.

v_gene: TRBV19
abundance: NA
j_gene: TRBJ2-1
d_gene: TRBD2
len: 14
CDR3aa: CASSMTSGNNEQFF
CDR3nt: TGTGCCAGTAGTATGACTAGCGGAAACAATGAGCAGTTCTTC

v_gene: TRBV7-9
abundance: NA
j_gene: TRBJ1-4
d_gene: TRBD1
len: 14
CDR3aa: CASSFGQGRLKLFF
CDR3nt: TGTGCCAGCAGCTTTGGACAGGGTCGATTAAAACTGTTTTTT

v_gene: TRBV10-2
abundance: NA
j_gene: TRBJ1-4
d_gene: NA
len: 12
CDR3aa: CASRTENEKLFF
CDR3nt: TGCGCCAGCAGGACGGAGAATGAAAAACTGTTTTTT

v_gene: TRBV6-2/TRBV6-3
abundance: NA
j_gene: TRBJ1-2
d_gene: NA
len: 14
CDR3aa: CASSSRQMNYGYTF
CDR3nt: TGTGCCAGCAGTTCCCGACAGATGAACTATGGCTACACCTTC

v_gene: TRBV10-3
abundance: once
j_gene: TRBJ2-2
d_gene: TRBD1
len: 16
CDR3aa: CAIRPPGQGMSGELFF
CDR3nt: TGTGCCATCAGGCCACCGGGACAGGGGATGAGCGGGGAGCTGTTTTTT

v_gene: TRBV5-1
abundance: few
j_gene: TRBJ2-3
d_gene: NA
len: 16
CDR3aa: CASSLAGGAQADTQYF
CDR3nt: TGCGCCAGCAGCTTGGCCGGGGGTGCCCAGGCAGATACGCAGTATTTT

v_gene: TRBV6-6
abundance: NA
j_gene: TRBJ1-2
d_gene: TRBD1
len: 16
CDR3aa: CASSYPRTGLDHGYTF
CDR3nt: TGTGCCAGCAGTTACCCCAGGACAGGGTTGGACCATGGCTACACCTTC

v_gene: TRBV15
abundance: NA
j_gene: TRBJ1-4
d_gene: NA
len: 15
CDR3aa: CATSRGAGLDEKLFF
CDR3nt: TGTGCCACCAGCAGAGGGGCGGGACTAGATGAAAAACTGTTTTTT

v_gene: TRBV7-9
abundance: NA
j_gene: TRBJ2-7
d_gene: NA
len: 13
CDR3aa: CASSLSPSWEQYF
CDR3nt: TGTGCCAGCAGCTTATCCCCAAGCTGGGAGCAGTACTTC

v_gene: TRBV6-5
abundance: NA
j_gene: TRBJ2-2
d_gene: NA
len: 14
CDR3aa: CASIAAGVTGELFF
CDR3nt: TGTGCCAGCATTGCCGCAGGGGTCACCGGGGAGCTGTTTTTT

v_gene: TRBV10-3
abundance: NA
j_gene: TRBJ1-3
d_gene: NA
len: 14
CDR3aa: CATSITDLGNTIYF
CDR3nt: TGTGCCACCTCGATCACAGACCTTGGAAACACCATATATTTT

v_gene: TRBV12-3/TRBV12-4
abundance: NA
j_gene: TRBJ1-2
d_gene: TRBD1
len: 13
CDR3aa: CASSFDRGHGYTF
CDR3nt: TGTGCCAGCAGTTTTGACAGGGGTCATGGCTACACCTTC

v_gene: TRBV7-9
abundance: NA
j_gene: TRBJ2-3
d_gene: NA
len: 14
CDR3aa: CASSLLGAADTQYF
CDR3nt: TGTGCCAGCAGCCTGCTGGGGGCGGCAGATACGCAGTATTTT

v_gene: TRBV12-3/TRBV12-4
abundance: NA
j_gene: TRBJ1-2
d_gene: NA
len: 11
CDR3aa: CASTKGAGYTF
CDR3nt: TGTGCCAGCACCAAAGGGGCAGGCTACACCTTC

v_gene: TRBV6-5
abundance: NA
j_gene: TRBJ1-5
d_gene: TRBD1
len: 15
CDR3aa: CASRGGQGYNQPQHF
CDR3nt: TGTGCCAGCAGGGGTGGACAGGGATATAATCAGCCCCAGCATTTT

v_gene: TRBV6-2/TRBV6-3
abundance: NA
j_gene: TRBJ1-1
d_gene: TRBD1
len: 13
CDR3aa: CASSYHRGTEAFF
CDR3nt: TGTGCCAGCAGTTACCACAGGGGGACTGAAGCTTTCTTT

v_gene: TRBV24-1
abundance: once
j_gene: TRBJ2-1
d_gene: TRBD1
len: 15
CDR3aa: CATSDSGQGANEQFF
CDR3nt: TGTGCCACCAGTGATTCTGGACAGGGGGCAAATGAGCAGTTCTTC

v_gene: TRBV11-2
abundance: NA
j_gene: TRBJ1-6
d_gene: NA
len: 13
CDR3aa: CASSLDPGSPLHF
CDR3nt: TGTGCCAGCAGCTTAGATCCAGGGTCACCCCTCCACTTT

v_gene: TRBV5-1
abundance: NA
j_gene: TRBJ1-5
d_gene: NA
len: 15
CDR3aa: CASSLAGQPNQPQHF
CDR3nt: TGCGCCAGCAGCTTGGCCGGACAGCCCAATCAGCCCCAGCATTTT

v_gene: TRBV10-3
abundance: NA
j_gene: TRBJ1-1
d_gene: TRBD1
len: 13
CDR3aa: CAISAQTGGEAFF
CDR3nt: TGTGCCATCAGTGCCCAGACAGGGGGTGAAGCTTTCTTT

v_gene: TRBV27
abundance: NA
j_gene: TRBJ2-2
d_gene: TRBD2
len: 16
CDR3aa: CASSLTSGRGTGELFF
CDR3nt: TGTGCCAGCAGTCTGACTAGCGGGAGGGGCACCGGGGAGCTGTTTTTT

v_gene: TRBV19
abundance: NA
j_gene: TRBJ2-1
d_gene: NA
len: 16
CDR3aa: CASSSPRGGGRNEQFF
CDR3nt: TGTGCCAGTAGTTCCCCCCGTGGGGGGGGCCGCAATGAGCAGTTCTTC

v_gene: TRBV25-1
abundance: NA
j_gene: TRBJ2-3
d_gene: NA
len: 13
CDR3aa: CASSGVQGDTQYF
CDR3nt: TGTGCCAGCAGTGGGGTACAGGGAGATACGCAGTATTTT

v_gene: TRBV24-1
abundance: NA
j_gene: TRBJ2-2
d_gene: NA
len: 14
CDR3aa: CATSEAGSTGELFF
CDR3nt: TGTGCCACCAGTGAGGCAGGGTCCACCGGGGAGCTGTTTTTT

v_gene: TRBV24-1
abundance: NA
j_gene: TRBJ1-4
d_gene: NA
len: 16
CDR3aa: CATSDSSPMTYEKLFF
CDR3nt: TGTGCCACCAGTGACTCCTCCCCCATGACTTATGAAAAACTGTTTTTT

v_gene: TRBV2
abundance: NA
j_gene: TRBJ1-1
d_gene: TRBD1
len: 14
CDR3aa: CASTLDRENTEAFF
CDR3nt: TGTGCCAGCACCCTTGACAGGGAGAACACTGAAGCTTTCTTT

v_gene: TRBV19
abundance: once
j_gene: TRBJ2-7
d_gene: TRBD1
len: 16
CDR3aa: CASSIVAGTEYVEQYF
CDR3nt: TGTGCCAGTAGTATAGTCGCCGGGACAGAATACGTTGAGCAGTACTTC